A single sample gave rise to the 13 T cell receptor beta chains below, sequenced in a study of blood T cells in healthy people across ages (dated by TCRdb to the mid-2010s). Libraries were made using 5' RACE. Sequencing relied on an Illumina HiSeq 2500. A second PCR of about 6 to 11 cycles was performed with a sample-barcoded 5' primer and a J-beta primer mix. TCRdb applied fastp at Q25 and MiXCR to the public reads, then kept only in-frame beta chains. Every CDR3 protein is listed once, alongside the most common genes and DNA of its rows. Counted in this sample were about 1,600,000 distinct CDR3 sequences; about 43% of them appeared once. 7.9% of the sample comes from the top ten. The sample consisted of blood. These receptors were collected from a woman under 30 in good health.

The J gene is TRBJ1-1, the V gene TRBV25-1, with D uncertain. From germline, CDR1 is MGHDK and CDR2 SYGVNS. Trimming pared 6 bases from V and 2 bases from J, leaving 13 bases between. The CDR3 is 14 residues long. The DNA for the CDR3 is TGTGCCAGCAGATATCCGCTTGAAAACACTGAAGCTTTCTTT. Amino acids: CASRYPLENTEAFF.

The chain combines TRBV9 with TRBJ2-7, with 7 positions matching TRBD2. The CDR3 consists of 15 residues. Germline CDR1 reads SGDLS; CDR2 reads YYNGEE. After removal of 3 bases from V and 3 bases from J, the junction contained 9 bases not matched to a gene. The CDR3 here is CASSATRAGNYEQYF. The DNA for the CDR3 is TGTGCCAGCAGCGCCACTCGAGCGGGGAACTACGAGCAGTACTTC.

Concerning this clonotype: A much larger clone is a single base away; this may be a read error. The gene calls are TRBV7-9 and TRBJ1-2; D is unresolved. This CDR3 spans 13 amino acids. Germline CDR1 SEHNR, CDR2 FQNEAQ (reference sequence). V lost 5 bases to trimming and J lost 3 bases, with 10 bases between them. CDR3 region: CASSGFQDYGYTF. CDR3 DNA sequence: TGTGCCAGCAGCGGGTTCCAGGACTATGGCTACACCTTC.

This sequence joins TRBV29-1 and TRBJ1-2; no firm D call. Germline loops: CDR1 SQVTM, CDR2 ANQGSEA. The CDR3 is 15 amino acids. Trimming removed 6 bases from V and 4 bases from J, with 21 bases in between. The CDR3 is CSVEGGNRFSYGYTF. For the CDR3, the DNA is TGCAGCGTCGAGGGCGGAAACCGATTCTCCTATGGCTACACCTTC.

About this clonotype itself: The junction shows a germline mismatch at one end, possibly a read error. J is TRBJ2-1 and V is TRBV20-1; either TRBD1 or TRBD2 may supply D (6 bases each). CDR1 is DFQATT, CDR2 SNEGSKA, per germline (reference sequence). The CDR3 has 14 amino acids. The CDR3 loop is CNARGLQLQGEQFF. CDR3 nucleotides: TGCAATGCTAGGGGACTTCAGCTACAGGGTGAGCAGTTCTTC.

This sequence joins TRBV9 and TRBJ2-5; no reliable D call. CDR3 length equals 16 residues. V dropped 0 bases and J dropped 5 bases, with 17 bases sitting between them. Germline V CDR1 and CDR2: SGDLS, YYNGEE. CDR3 region: CASSVEGYPTGETQYF. The CDR3, as DNA: TGTGCCAGCAGCGTAGAAGGCTACCCAACCGGGGAGACCCAGTACTTC.

This clonotype turned up a few times. The chain combines TRBV13 with TRBJ2-1, with TRBD2 matching 7 bases. The CDR3 totals 12 residues. V was clipped by 5 bases and J by 10 bases; unmatched bases: 5. CDR1 is PRHDT and CDR2 is FYEKMQ in the germline V gene (reference sequence). Written as DNA, the CDR3 is TGTGCCAGCAGCGCGACTAGCAGAGAGCAGTTCTTC. Translating it yields CASSATSREQFF. Complete variable domain (other parts from reference TRBV13 and TRBJ2-1): AAGVIQSPRHLIKEKRETATLKCYPIPRHDTVYWYQQGPGQDPQFLISFYEKMQSDKGSIPDRFSAQQFSDYHSELNMSSLELGDSALYFCASSATSREQFFGPGTRLTVL.

This clonotype was seen only once. The chain joins TRBV4-1 to TRBJ1-5; D remains ambiguous. Per germline, CDR1 MGHRA and CDR2 YSYEKL. The germline V and J ends were trimmed by 3 bases and 5 bases, with 17 bases remaining between them. The length of the CDR3 is 16 residues. The CDR3 bases are TGCGCCAGCAGCCAGGTGTACTCTGGGAGGGATCAGCCCCAGCATTTT. Translated: CASSQVYSGRDQPQHF.

V is TRBV20-1 and J is TRBJ1-1; D not resolved. CDR3 length: 14 amino acids. Germline CDR1 and CDR2: DFQATT and SNEGSKA (reference sequence). Trimming took off 5 bases at V and 1 base at J, with 14 bases between the two ends. CDR3 coding DNA: TGCAGTGCTTCCCCAGCTGATCGGAACACTGAAGCTTTCTTT. The encoded protein is CSASPADRNTEAFF.

In this sample, this clonotype turned up a few times. V and J are TRBV27 and TRBJ2-5, with D hard to call. Germline CDR1 and CDR2: MNHEY and SMNVEV (reference sequence). V was shortened by 3 bases and J by 5 bases, with 10 bases between the two germline ends. The CDR3 has 13 residues. CDR3 region: CASSFRPRETQYF. DNA for the CDR3: TGTGCCAGCAGTTTCCGCCCACGGGAGACCCAGTACTTC.

The sample holds a few counts of this clonotype. V gene TRBV2 combines with J gene TRBJ2-3; the D gene is possibly TRBD1 (6 bases). CDR1 SNHLY and CDR2 FYNNEI come from the germline V gene. The length of the CDR3 is 16 residues. V was trimmed by 0 bases and J by 5 bases, leaving 15 bases between them. The CDR3 reads CASSEALGGSGDTQYF. CDR3 sequence (DNA): TGTGCCAGCAGTGAAGCTCTAGGGGGATCAGGAGATACGCAGTATTTT.

The CDR3 sequence is CASSQDAPLTSYEQYF. The CDR3 nucleotides read TGCGCCAGCAGCCAAGATGCCCCCTTGACTAGCTACGAGCAGTACTTC. This rearrangement joins TRBV4-1 to TRBJ2-7; possible D gene TRBD2, 6 bases. Germline V gene sequence: CDR1 MGHRA, CDR2 YSYEKL. Trimming took off 0 bases at V and 3 bases at J, with 15 bases between the two ends. The CDR3 extends over 16 amino acids.

The J gene is TRBJ2-7, the V gene TRBV7-9, with 10 bases that match TRBD1. This CDR3 is 16 amino acids long. Per germline, CDR1 SEHNR and CDR2 FQNEAQ (reference sequence). Trimming cost V 4 bases and J 4 bases; bases outside gene matches: 10. The CDR3 sequence: CASSSSGTGANYEQYF. CDR3 nucleotides: TGTGCCAGCAGCTCATCGGGGACAGGGGCCAATTACGAGCAGTACTTC.